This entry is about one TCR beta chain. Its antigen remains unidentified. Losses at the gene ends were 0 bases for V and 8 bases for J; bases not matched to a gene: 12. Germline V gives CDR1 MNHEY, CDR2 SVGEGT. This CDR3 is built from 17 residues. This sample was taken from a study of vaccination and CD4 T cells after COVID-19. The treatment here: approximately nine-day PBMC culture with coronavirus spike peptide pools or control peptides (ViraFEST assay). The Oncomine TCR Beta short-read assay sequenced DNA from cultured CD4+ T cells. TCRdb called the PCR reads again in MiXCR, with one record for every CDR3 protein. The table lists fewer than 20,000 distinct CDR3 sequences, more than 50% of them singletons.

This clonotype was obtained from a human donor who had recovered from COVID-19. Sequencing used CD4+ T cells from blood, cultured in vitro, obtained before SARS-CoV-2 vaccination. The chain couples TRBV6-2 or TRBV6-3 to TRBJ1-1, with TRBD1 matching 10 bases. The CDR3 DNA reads TGTGCCAGCAGTTACTCAAGAAGATTGACAGGGGGCATGGAAGCTTTCTTT. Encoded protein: CASSYSRRLTGGMEAFF.